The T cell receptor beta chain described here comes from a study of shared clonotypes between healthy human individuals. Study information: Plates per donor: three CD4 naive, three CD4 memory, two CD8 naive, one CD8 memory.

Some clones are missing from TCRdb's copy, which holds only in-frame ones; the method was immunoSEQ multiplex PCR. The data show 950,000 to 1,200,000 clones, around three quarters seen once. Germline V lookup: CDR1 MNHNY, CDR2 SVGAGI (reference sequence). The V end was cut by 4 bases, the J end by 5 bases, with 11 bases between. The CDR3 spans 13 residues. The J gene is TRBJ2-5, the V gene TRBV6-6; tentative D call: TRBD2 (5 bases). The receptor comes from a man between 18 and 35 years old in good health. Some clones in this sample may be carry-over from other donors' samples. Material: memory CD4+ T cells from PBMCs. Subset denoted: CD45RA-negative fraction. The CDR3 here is CASSFGVTETQYF. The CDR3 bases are TGTGCCAGCAGTTTCGGGGTAACGGAGACCCAGTACTTC.